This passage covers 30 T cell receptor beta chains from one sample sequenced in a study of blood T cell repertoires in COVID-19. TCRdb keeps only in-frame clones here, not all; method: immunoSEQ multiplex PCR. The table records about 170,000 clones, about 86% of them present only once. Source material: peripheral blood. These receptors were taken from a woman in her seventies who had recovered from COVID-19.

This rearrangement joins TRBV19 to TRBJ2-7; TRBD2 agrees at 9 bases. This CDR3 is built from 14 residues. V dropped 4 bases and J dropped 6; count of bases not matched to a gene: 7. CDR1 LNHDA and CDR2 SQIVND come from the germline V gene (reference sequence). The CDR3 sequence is CASSNVREGREQYF. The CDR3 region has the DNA TGTGCCAGTAGTAATGTGCGGGAGGGCCGCGAGCAGTACTTC.

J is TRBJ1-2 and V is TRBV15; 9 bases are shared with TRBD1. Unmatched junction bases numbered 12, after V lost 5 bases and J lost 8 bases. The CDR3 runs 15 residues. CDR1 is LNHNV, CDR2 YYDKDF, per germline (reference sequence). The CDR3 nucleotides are TGTGCCACCAGCCCTGGGGGCGGGACAGGGTGGGGCTACACCTTC. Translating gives CATSPGGGTGWGYTF.

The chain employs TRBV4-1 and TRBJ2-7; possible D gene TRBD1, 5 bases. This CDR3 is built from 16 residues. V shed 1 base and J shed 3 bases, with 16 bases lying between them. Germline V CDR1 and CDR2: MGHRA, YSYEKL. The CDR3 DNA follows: TGCGCCAGCAGCCAAGTTGGGGCACCCGTGGGCTACGAGCAGTACTTC. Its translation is CASSQVGAPVGYEQYF.

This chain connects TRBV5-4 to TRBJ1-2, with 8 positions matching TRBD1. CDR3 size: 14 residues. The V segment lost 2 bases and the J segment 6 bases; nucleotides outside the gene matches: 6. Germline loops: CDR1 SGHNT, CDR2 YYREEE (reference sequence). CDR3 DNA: TGTGCCAGCAGCTTAGGAGGACAGGGACATGGCTACACCTTC. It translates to CASSLGGQGHGYTF.

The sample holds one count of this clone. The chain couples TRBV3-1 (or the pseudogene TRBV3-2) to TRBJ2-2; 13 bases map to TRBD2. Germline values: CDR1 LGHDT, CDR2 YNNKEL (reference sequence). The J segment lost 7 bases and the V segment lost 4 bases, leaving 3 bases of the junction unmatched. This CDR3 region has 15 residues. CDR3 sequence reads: CASSPLAGGIGELFF. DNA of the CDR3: TGTGCCAGCAGCCCACTAGCGGGAGGGATCGGGGAGCTGTTTTTT.

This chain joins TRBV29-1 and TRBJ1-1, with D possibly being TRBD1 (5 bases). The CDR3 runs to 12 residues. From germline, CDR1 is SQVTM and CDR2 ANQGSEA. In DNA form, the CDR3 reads TGCATCACCTACGGGCCAGGGCTTGAAGCTTTCTTT. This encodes CITYGPGLEAFF.

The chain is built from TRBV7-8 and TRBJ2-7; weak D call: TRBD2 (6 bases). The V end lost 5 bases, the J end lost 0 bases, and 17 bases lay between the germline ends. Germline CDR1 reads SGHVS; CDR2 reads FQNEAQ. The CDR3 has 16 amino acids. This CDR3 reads CASSPSRGGSSYEQYF. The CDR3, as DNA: TGTGCCAGCAGCCCGTCGCGGGGCGGCAGCTCCTACGAGCAGTACTTC.

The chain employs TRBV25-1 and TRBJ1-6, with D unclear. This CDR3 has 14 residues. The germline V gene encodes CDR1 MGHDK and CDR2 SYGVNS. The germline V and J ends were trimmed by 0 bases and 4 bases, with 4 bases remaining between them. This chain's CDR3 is CASSEYLYNSPLHF. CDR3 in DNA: TGTGCCAGCAGTGAATACCTTTATAATTCACCCCTCCACTTT.

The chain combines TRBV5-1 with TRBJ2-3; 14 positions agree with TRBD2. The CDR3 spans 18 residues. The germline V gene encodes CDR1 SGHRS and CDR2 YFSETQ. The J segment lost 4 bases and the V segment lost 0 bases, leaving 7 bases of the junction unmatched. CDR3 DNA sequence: TGCGCCAGCAGCTTGGGAGGACTAGCGGGAGGTGCCCCAGATACGCAGTATTTT. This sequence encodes CASSLGGLAGGAPDTQYF.

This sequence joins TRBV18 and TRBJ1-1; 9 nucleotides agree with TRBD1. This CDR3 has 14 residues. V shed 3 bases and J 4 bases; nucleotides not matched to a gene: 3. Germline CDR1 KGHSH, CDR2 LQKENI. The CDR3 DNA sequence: TGTGCCAGCTCACCGACAGGGGGGCTCACTGAAGCTTTCTTT. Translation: CASSPTGGLTEAFF.

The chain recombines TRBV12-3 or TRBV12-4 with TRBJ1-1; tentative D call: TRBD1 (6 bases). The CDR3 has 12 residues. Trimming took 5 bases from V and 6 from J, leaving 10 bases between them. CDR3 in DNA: TGTGCCAGCAGTCACAGGGTTTCTGAAGCTTTCTTT. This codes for CASSHRVSEAFF.

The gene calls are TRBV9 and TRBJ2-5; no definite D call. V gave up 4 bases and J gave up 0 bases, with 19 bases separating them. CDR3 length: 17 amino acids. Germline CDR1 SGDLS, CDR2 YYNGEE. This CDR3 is CASSPTGGSPYQETQYF. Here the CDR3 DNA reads TGTGCCAGCAGCCCCACCGGTGGTAGCCCCTACCAAGAGACCCAGTACTTC.

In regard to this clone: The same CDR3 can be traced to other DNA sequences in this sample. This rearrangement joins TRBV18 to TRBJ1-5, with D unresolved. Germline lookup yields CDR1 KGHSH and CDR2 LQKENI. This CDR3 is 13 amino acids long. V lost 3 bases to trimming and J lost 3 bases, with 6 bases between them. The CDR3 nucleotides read TGTGCCAGCTCACCCTCCCCCAATCAGCCCCAGCATTTT. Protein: CASSPSPNQPQHF.

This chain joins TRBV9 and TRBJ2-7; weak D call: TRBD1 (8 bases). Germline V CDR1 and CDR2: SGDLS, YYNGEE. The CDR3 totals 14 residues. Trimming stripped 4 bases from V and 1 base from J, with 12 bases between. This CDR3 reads CASSTGGESYEQYF. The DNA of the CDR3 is TGTGCCAGCAGCACAGGGGGGGAATCCTACGAGCAGTACTTC.

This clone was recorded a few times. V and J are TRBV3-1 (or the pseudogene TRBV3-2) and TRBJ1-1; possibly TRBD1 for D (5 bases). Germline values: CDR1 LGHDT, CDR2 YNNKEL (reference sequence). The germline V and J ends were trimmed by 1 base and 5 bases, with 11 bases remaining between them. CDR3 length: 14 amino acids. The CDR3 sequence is CASSQVLGVTEAFF. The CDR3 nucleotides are TGTGCCAGCAGCCAAGTCCTAGGGGTGACTGAAGCTTTCTTT.

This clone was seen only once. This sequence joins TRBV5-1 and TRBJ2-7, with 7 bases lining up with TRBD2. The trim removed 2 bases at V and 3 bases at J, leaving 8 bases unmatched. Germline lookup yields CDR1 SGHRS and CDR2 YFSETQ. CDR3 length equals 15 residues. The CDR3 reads CASSLGLAENYEQYF. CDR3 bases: TGCGCCAGCAGCTTAGGGCTAGCGGAGAACTACGAGCAGTACTTC.

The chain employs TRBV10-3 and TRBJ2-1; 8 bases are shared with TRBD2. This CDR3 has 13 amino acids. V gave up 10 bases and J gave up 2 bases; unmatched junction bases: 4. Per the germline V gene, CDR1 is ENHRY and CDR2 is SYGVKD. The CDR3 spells CATGGGPYNEQFF. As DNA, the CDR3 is TGTGCCACCGGGGGGGGTCCCTACAATGAGCAGTTCTTC.

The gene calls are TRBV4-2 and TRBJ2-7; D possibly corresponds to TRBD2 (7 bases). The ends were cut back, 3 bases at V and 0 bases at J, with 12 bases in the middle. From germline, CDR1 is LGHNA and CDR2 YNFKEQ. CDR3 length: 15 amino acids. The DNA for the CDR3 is TGTGCCAGCAGCCACAGCGGGACATTCTCCTACGAGCAGTACTTC. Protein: CASSHSGTFSYEQYF.

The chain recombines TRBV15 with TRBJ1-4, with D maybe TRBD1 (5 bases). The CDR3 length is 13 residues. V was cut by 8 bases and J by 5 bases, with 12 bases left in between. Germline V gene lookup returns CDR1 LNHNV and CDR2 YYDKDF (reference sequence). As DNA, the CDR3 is TGTGCCACCCACCGGGACTCAAATGAAAAACTGTTTTTT. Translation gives CATHRDSNEKLFF.

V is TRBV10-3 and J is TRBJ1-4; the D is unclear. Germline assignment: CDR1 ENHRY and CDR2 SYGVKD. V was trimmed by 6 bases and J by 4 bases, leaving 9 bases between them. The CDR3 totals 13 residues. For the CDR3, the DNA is TGTGCCATCAGGCGGGAAGGTAATGAAAAACTGTTTTTT. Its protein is CAIRREGNEKLFF.

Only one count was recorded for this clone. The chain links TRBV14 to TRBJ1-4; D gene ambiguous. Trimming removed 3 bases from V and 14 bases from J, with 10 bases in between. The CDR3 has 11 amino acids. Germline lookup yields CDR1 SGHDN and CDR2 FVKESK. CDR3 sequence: CASSHGRGLFF. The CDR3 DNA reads TGTGCCAGCAGCCATGGCCGGGGTCTGTTTTTT.

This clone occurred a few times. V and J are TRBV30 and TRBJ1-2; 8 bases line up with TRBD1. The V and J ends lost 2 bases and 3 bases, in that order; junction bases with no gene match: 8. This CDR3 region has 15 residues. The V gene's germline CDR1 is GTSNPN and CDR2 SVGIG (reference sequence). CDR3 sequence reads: CAWSPGQGEYYGYTF. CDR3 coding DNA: TGTGCCTGGAGTCCAGGACAGGGCGAGTACTATGGCTACACCTTC.

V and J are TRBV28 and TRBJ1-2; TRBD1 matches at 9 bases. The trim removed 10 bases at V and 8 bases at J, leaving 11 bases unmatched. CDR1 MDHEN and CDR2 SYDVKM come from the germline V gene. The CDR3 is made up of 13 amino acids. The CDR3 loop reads CATDRGASWGYTF. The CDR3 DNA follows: TGTGCCACAGACAGGGGGGCCTCATGGGGCTACACCTTC.

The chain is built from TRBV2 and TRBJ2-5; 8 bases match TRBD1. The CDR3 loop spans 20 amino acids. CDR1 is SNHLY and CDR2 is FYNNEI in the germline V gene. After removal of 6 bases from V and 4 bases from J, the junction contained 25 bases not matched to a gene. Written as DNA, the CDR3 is TGTGCCAGCAGCCCCAGCCCAGGACAGGGTAAGTTTACCCTCCTAGAGACCCAGTACTTC. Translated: CASSPSPGQGKFTLLETQYF.

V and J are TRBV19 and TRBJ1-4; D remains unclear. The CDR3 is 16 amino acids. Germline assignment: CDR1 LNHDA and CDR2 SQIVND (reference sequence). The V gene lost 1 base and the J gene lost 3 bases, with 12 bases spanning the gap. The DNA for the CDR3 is TGTGCCAGTAGTATAGGGTACCGACTATCTAATGAAAAACTGTTTTTT. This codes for CASSIGYRLSNEKLFF.

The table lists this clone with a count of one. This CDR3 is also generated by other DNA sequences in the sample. In DNA form, the CDR3 reads TGCGCCAGCAGCCTCGAGGGGGCCGGGGAGCTGTTTTTT. Encoded protein: CASSLEGAGELFF. This sequence joins TRBV5-1 and TRBJ2-2; tentatively, D is TRBD1 (6 bases). CDR1 and CDR2 (germline): SGHRS, YFSETQ. This CDR3 contains 13 residues. V was clipped by 4 bases and J by 6 bases, with 10 bases between them.

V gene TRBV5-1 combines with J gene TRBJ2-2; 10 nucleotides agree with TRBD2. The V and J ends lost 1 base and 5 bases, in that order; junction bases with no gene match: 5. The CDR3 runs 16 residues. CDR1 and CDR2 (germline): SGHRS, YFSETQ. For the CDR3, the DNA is TGCGCCAGCAGCTTGCGAATTAGCGGGGGGACCGGGGAGCTGTTTTTT. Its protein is CASSLRISGGTGELFF.

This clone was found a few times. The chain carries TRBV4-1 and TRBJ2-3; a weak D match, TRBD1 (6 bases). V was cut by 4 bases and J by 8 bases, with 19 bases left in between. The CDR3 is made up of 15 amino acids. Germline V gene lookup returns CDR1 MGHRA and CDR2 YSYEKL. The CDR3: CASSPHVRGTGTQYF. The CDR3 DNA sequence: TGCGCCAGCAGCCCTCACGTAAGGGGGACGGGTACGCAGTATTTT.

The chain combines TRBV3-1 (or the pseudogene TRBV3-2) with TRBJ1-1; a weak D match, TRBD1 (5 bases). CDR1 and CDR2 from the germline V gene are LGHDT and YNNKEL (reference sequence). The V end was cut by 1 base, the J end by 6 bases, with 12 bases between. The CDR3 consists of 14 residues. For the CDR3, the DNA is TGTGCCAGCAGCCAAGTGTCCAGGGAGGCTGAAGCTTTCTTT. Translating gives CASSQVSREAEAFF.

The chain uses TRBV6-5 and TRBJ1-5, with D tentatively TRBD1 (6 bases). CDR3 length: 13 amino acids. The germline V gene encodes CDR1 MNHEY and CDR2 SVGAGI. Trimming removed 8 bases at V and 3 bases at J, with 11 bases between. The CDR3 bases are TGTGCCAGCGGTAACAGGGTCAATCAGCCCCAGCATTTT. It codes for CASGNRVNQPQHF.